This TCR beta chain was obtained from a study of cytomegalovirus exposure and HLA in healthy donors. General study points: Generally TCR sequences proved uncommon, though certain public TCRs appeared in numerous donors. A later analysis found first-cohort TCR clusters tended to co-occur in the 120 validation repertoires. The study flagged some 170 TCR beta chains as cytomegalovirus-associated.

TCRdb's table, derived via immunoSEQ multiplex PCR, lists solely in-frame clones and lacks some. The table has about 65,000 clones, about 92% seen once; the top ten hold 1% to 1.5%. Comment on this clone: What it binds is not known.

The donors were part of the validation cohort, which consisted of more than 90 subjects and was separate from the first cohort of under 750 subjects. Germline values: CDR1 MDHEN, CDR2 SYDVKM. The ends were cut back, 6 bases at V and 1 base at J, with 13 bases in the middle. The CDR3 runs 15 residues. The specimen sequenced was PBMCs. This chain joins TRBV28 and TRBJ1-3; D unclear. This clonotype was sampled from a young woman in good health and CMV-seronegative. The CDR3 DNA is TGTGCCAGCAGCCAACCTTCGACTTCTGGAAACACCATATATTTT. Translated: CASSQPSTSGNTIYF.